Described below is a single T cell receptor beta chain sequence and its context. Its antigen is currently unknown. This sample is drawn from a study of T cell responses to AZD1222 COVID-19 vaccine. Study results and caveats: In a largely white British group with more females than males, clonal diversity was possibly underestimated.

Here immunoSEQ multiplex PCR was the method, and the copy in TCRdb shows in-frame clones only, minus some. The sample has 180,000 or so clones; more than 85% are singletons. The CDR3 is made up of 19 amino acids. The germline gives CDR1 KGHSH, CDR2 LQKENI. Losses at the gene ends were 3 bases for V and 3 bases for J; bases not matched to a gene: 10. The sequence was collected from an adult who received the AZD1222 COVID-19 vaccine. Material: peripheral blood, obtained 28 days after the second AZD1222 dose. The V gene is TRBV18, the J gene TRBJ2-3; 15 positions match TRBD2. CDR3 residues: CASSPSGLAGGPWTDTQYF. CDR3 nucleotide sequence: TGTGCCAGCTCACCCAGTGGACTAGCGGGGGGGCCATGGACAGATACGCAGTATTTT.